The subject of this entry is one T cell receptor beta chain. Its matching antigen is unknown. The sample originates from a study of T-cell reconstitution after alpha-beta-depleted transplantation in children. CDR3 length: 16 residues. CDR1 and CDR2 (germline): MNHEY, SMNVEV (reference sequence). Unmatched junction bases numbered 11, after V lost 4 bases and J lost 5 bases. Study-wide points: From newly produced T cells came most of the T-cell counts and diversity one year after transplant.

Library preparation (for TCRbeta) was performed with unique molecular identifiers. TCRdb re-analysed the PCR reads in MiXCR, keeping a single row per CDR3 protein. The table includes 500,000 to 600,000 distinct CDR3 sequences, 27% detected once. The sequencing here drew on PBMCs, taken before TCRalphabeta/CD19-depleted stem cell transplant. The chain uses TRBV27 and TRBJ1-1; 9 positions agree with TRBD1. The clonotype was recovered from a boy under two years old with Wiskott-Aldrich syndrome, due to receive a stem cell transplant. The CDR3 protein is CASSSIGLTGGTEAFF. Written as DNA, the CDR3 is TGTGCCAGCAGTTCGATTGGGCTGACAGGGGGAACTGAAGCTTTCTTT.